This T cell receptor beta chain was recorded in a study of Ad26.COV2.S vaccination and SARS-CoV-2 variants. Sample treatment: around 19 received Ad26.COV2.S at low or high dose, single or two shots; 5 received placebo; per-sample allocation not given. Specimen acquisition occurred on day 63 following the initial vaccine or placebo injection. CDR3 size: 16 residues. J lost 2 bases, V lost 0 bases, and 0 bases had no gene match. Germline V lookup: CDR1 LGHNA, CDR2 YSLEER. TCRdb keeps only in-frame clones here, not all; method: immunoSEQ multiplex PCR. The table lists hundreds of thousands of clones, 85% to 90% of them singletons, with approximately 5% in the top ten.

This sequence originates from a person between 18 and 60 years old who received the Ad26.COV2.S COVID-19 vaccine or a placebo. The chain uses TRBV4-3 and TRBJ2-1; 11 bases are a match to TRBD2. Sample: peripheral blood, taken in a trial of Ad26.COV2.S vaccine versus placebo. The CDR3 protein is CASSQDSGGAYNEQFF. Here the CDR3 DNA reads TGCGCCAGCAGCCAAGATAGCGGGGGGGCCTACAATGAGCAGTTCTTC.